Presented here are 26 T cell receptor beta chains from one specimen sequenced in a study of cytomegalovirus exposure and HLA in healthy donors. PCR amplification relied on 60 Vbeta primers (plus 13 Jbeta primers). Repertoires were generated with immunoSEQ multiplex PCR, while TCRdb's copy carries only in-frame clones and drops some. Of some 190,000 clones in the sample, more than 70% were seen once. The sample consisted of PBMCs. The receptors derive from a man in his forties in good health and CMV-seropositive.

The chain carries TRBV10-3 and TRBJ1-2; 7 bases agree with TRBD1. The CDR3 totals 15 residues. V was clipped by 6 bases and J by 4 bases; unmatched bases: 11. Germline V CDR1 and CDR2: ENHRY, SYGVKD. CDR3 loop: CAIRPRQGGSYGYTF. In DNA, the CDR3 is TGTGCCATCAGACCGAGACAGGGTGGTAGCTATGGCTACACCTTC.

This clone has more than one count but fewer than ten. The chain joins TRBV27 to TRBJ1-4, with D hard to call. Germline values: CDR1 MNHEY, CDR2 SMNVEV (reference sequence). The V and J ends lost 2 bases and 0 bases respectively, with 7 bases between them. This CDR3 spans 15 amino acids. The CDR3 DNA follows: TGTGCCAGCAGTTTAGGAGTCGCAACTAATGAAAAACTGTTTTTT. It encodes CASSLGVATNEKLFF.

This clone has only one observation. V usage is TRBV7-3 and J usage is TRBJ2-2, with TRBD1 matching over 7 bases. Unmatched junction bases numbered 5, after V lost 5 bases and J lost 2 bases. The germline V gene has CDR1 SGHTA and CDR2 FQGTGA. CDR3 length: 15 residues. Here the CDR3 DNA reads TGTGCCAGCAGCCCCGGGACAGCCAACACCGGGGAGCTGTTTTTT. Translation: CASSPGTANTGELFF.

The J gene is TRBJ2-3, the V gene TRBV7-9, with 12 bases aligning to TRBD2. The CDR3 is 18 amino acids. CDR1 is SEHNR, CDR2 FQNEAQ, per germline (reference sequence). V lost 3 bases to trimming and J lost 3 bases; unmatched junction nucleotides: 10. CDR3 sequence: CASSFSLLAGGPTDTQYF. CDR3 bases: TGTGCCAGCAGCTTTTCCCTTCTAGCGGGAGGGCCGACAGATACGCAGTATTTT.

This rearrangement joins TRBV4-2 to TRBJ2-7; the match to TRBD2 covers 8 bases. This CDR3 is built from 18 residues. V gave up 0 bases and J gave up 0 bases; unmatched junction bases: 10. Per germline, CDR1 LGHNA and CDR2 YNFKEQ. Written as DNA, the CDR3 is TGTGCCAGCAGCCAAGATGGGCTAGCGGGCACCTTCTCCTACGAGCAGTACTTC. Encoded protein: CASSQDGLAGTFSYEQYF.

With regard to this clone: This specimen includes other DNA sequences encoding the same CDR3. The V gene is TRBV5-1, the J gene TRBJ1-2, with 7 bases matching TRBD1. Germline trimming cut 3 bases from V and 4 bases from J; bases unmatched to any gene: 3. Germline V lookup: CDR1 SGHRS, CDR2 YFSETQ. This CDR3 has 13 residues. The CDR3 DNA follows: TGCGCCAGCAGCTCGGGGACAGTCTATGGCTACACCTTC. Amino acids: CASSSGTVYGYTF.

The chain is built from TRBV7-9 and TRBJ2-4; D possibly corresponds to TRBD1 (5 bases). V lost 5 bases and J lost 7, with 12 bases in between. Germline V lookup: CDR1 SEHNR, CDR2 FQNEAQ (reference sequence). CDR3 size: 13 residues. The CDR3 bases are TGTGCCAGCAGCCCTGCCCAGGGCAACATTCAGTACTTC. This sequence encodes CASSPAQGNIQYF.

CDR3 in amino acids: CSVEEQEGDTQYF. DNA for the CDR3: TGCAGCGTTGAGGAACAGGAGGGGGATACGCAGTATTTT. The chain joins TRBV29-1 to TRBJ2-3; tentatively, D is TRBD2 (6 bases). The CDR3 is 13 amino acids. The germline V gene encodes CDR1 SQVTM and CDR2 ANQGSEA. V gave up 3 bases and J gave up 6 bases, with 13 bases separating them.

Only a few counts were recorded for this clone. The chain couples TRBV10-3 to TRBJ2-1; the match to TRBD2 covers 12 bases. This CDR3 has 17 residues. CDR1 and CDR2 from the germline V gene are ENHRY and SYGVKD. V trimming: 1 base; J trimming: 13 bases; junction bases outside the gene matches: 14. The CDR3 sequence: CAISELALAGGLYGQFF. In DNA form, the CDR3 reads TGTGCCATCAGTGAGTTGGCCCTAGCGGGAGGGCTCTACGGTCAGTTCTTC.

CDR3 sequence (DNA): TGTGCCAGCAGTGTAGGGACAGGTTTGACCGAGCAGTACTTC. This encodes CASSVGTGLTEQYF. The J gene is TRBJ2-7, the V gene TRBV6-1; TRBD1 matches at 8 bases. Germline CDR1 reads MNHNS; CDR2 reads SASEGT. CDR3 length: 14 amino acids. J was trimmed by 6 bases and V by 4 bases; bases with no gene match: 8.

CDR3 DNA sequence: TGTGCCAGCAGCTTAGTAGTGGGACTTAATGAAAAACTGTTTTTT. Its translation: CASSLVVGLNEKLFF. V gene TRBV7-9 combines with J gene TRBJ1-4, with a weak D call TRBD1 (5 bases). Per the germline V gene, CDR1 is SEHNR and CDR2 is FQNEAQ (reference sequence). The CDR3 spans 15 residues. V shed 1 base and J shed 4 bases, with 10 bases lying between them.

CDR3 sequence reads: CASSAGVNYGYTF. The CDR3 DNA reads TGCGCCAGCAGTGCAGGGGTCAACTATGGCTACACCTTC. This chain connects TRBV10-2 to TRBJ1-2; tentatively, D is TRBD1 (6 bases). The CDR3 loop spans 13 amino acids. CDR1 is WSHSY, CDR2 SAAADI, per germline. Deletions cut 4 bases from V and 2 bases from J, with 8 bases between.

This clone showed up just a few times. CDR3 sequence (DNA): TGTGCCAGCAGCTCCGGACTAGCCAATGAGCAGTTCTTC. This encodes CASSSGLANEQFF. The chain joins TRBV11-3 to TRBJ2-1, with 8 bases fitting TRBD2. V trimming: 4 bases; J trimming: 6 bases; junction bases outside the gene matches: 2. The germline gives CDR1 SGHNT, CDR2 YENEEA. CDR3 length: 13 residues.

Notes on this clone: Other DNA sequences in this specimen translate into the identical CDR3. The V gene is TRBV9, the J gene TRBJ1-1; TRBD1 might be the D (5 bases). Germline-derived CDR1 and CDR2 are SGDLS and YYNGEE. Trimming took 0 bases from V and 8 from J, leaving 11 bases between them. The CDR3 length is 13 residues. The CDR3 here is CASSVVLQGEAFF. DNA for the CDR3: TGTGCCAGCAGCGTAGTCCTTCAGGGCGAAGCTTTCTTT. The whole variable domain, remainder taken from reference TRBV9 and TRBJ1-1, is DSGVTQTPKHLITATGQRVTLRCSPRSGDLSVYWYQQSLDQGLQFLIQYYNGEERAKGNILERFSAQQFPDLHSELNLSSLELGDSALYFCASSVVLQGEAFFGQGTRLTVV.

The rearrangement links TRBV2 to TRBJ2-7, with D uncertain. The CDR3 has 12 amino acids. The V end was cut by 4 bases, the J end by 3 bases, with 7 bases between. From germline, CDR1 is SNHLY and CDR2 FYNNEI. CDR3 amino acids: CASSGLDYEQYF. CDR3 in DNA: TGTGCCAGCAGTGGACTTGACTACGAGCAGTACTTC.

The chain carries TRBV5-4 and TRBJ1-1; perhaps TRBD1 as D (5 bases). Germline-derived CDR1 and CDR2 are SGHNT and YYREEE (reference sequence). Trimming took 5 bases from V and 0 from J, leaving 11 bases between them. This CDR3 is 14 amino acids long. As DNA, the CDR3 is TGTGCCAGCAGGCCAGACAGCATGAACACTGAAGCTTTCTTT. Its translation is CASRPDSMNTEAFF.

The chain carries TRBV6-6 and TRBJ2-3; TRBD2 matches at 7 bases. With 6 bases clipped from V and 2 bases from J, the junction kept 11 bases outside the gene matches. The germline V gene encodes CDR1 MNHNY and CDR2 SVGAGI (reference sequence). This CDR3 is built from 16 residues. CDR3 region: CASSLLAIHSTDTQYF. The CDR3 DNA reads TGTGCCAGCAGCTTACTAGCGATCCATTCCACAGATACGCAGTATTTT.

This clone was counted once. This chain uses TRBV2 with TRBJ1-1; no clear D. Germline loops: CDR1 SNHLY, CDR2 FYNNEI. The V and J ends lost 2 bases and 1 base respectively, with 5 bases between them. This CDR3 is 13 amino acids long. The DNA of the CDR3 is TGTGCCAGCAGTGAAAGGAGGAACACTGAAGCTTTCTTT. It specifies CASSERRNTEAFF.

This chain uses TRBV29-1 with TRBJ2-1, with 9 nucleotides matching TRBD2. Germline V gene data show CDR1 as SQVTM and CDR2 as ANQGSEA. V lost 4 bases to trimming and J lost 9 bases; unmatched junction nucleotides: 10. CDR3 length: 14 amino acids. Written as DNA, the CDR3 is TGCAGCGTTGTGTTTGGGACTAGCCTGGGTGAGCAGTTCTTC. The encoded protein is CSVVFGTSLGEQFF.

CDR3 bases: TGCGCCAGCAGCCCAGGGGAGTGGAAGACCGGGGAGCTGTTTTTT. Its protein is CASSPGEWKTGELFF. This rearrangement joins TRBV5-1 to TRBJ2-2, with D perhaps TRBD1 (6 bases). This CDR3 region has 15 residues. Germline V gene lookup returns CDR1 SGHRS and CDR2 YFSETQ. Trimming took 4 bases from V and 5 from J, leaving 15 bases between them. The full variable domain, with the rest looked up from reference TRBV5-1 and TRBJ2-2, is KAGVTQTPRYLIKTRGQQVTLSCSPISGHRSVSWYQQTPGQGLQFLFEYFSETQRNKGNFPGRFSGRQFSNSRSEMNVSTLELGDSALYLCASSPGEWKTGELFFGEGSRLTVL.

The chain uses TRBV5-4 and TRBJ2-3; perhaps TRBD1 as D (6 bases). The V end was cut by 4 bases, the J end by 3 bases, with 15 bases between. This CDR3 is 15 amino acids long. Germline V gene data show CDR1 as SGHNT and CDR2 as YYREEE (reference sequence). The CDR3 is CASSTTGQSTDTQYF. In nucleotides, the CDR3 is TGTGCCAGCAGCACCACAGGGCAGTCGACAGATACGCAGTATTTT.

The sample holds a few counts of this clone. The rearrangement links TRBV7-9 to TRBJ2-1, with TRBD1 identical over 11 bases. V trimming: 6 bases; J trimming: 8 bases; junction bases outside the gene matches: 12. CDR1 SEHNR and CDR2 FQNEAQ come from the germline V gene (reference sequence). The CDR3 length is 16 residues. CDR3 DNA: TGTGCCAGCAGGTCTTCGGGGACAGGGGGGATACATGAGCAGTTCTTC. Its translation: CASRSSGTGGIHEQFF.

The chain uses TRBV7-9 and TRBJ2-7, with D tentatively TRBD1 (6 bases). Germline V lookup: CDR1 SEHNR, CDR2 FQNEAQ (reference sequence). V was cut by 1 base and J by 3 bases, with 10 bases left in between. This CDR3 has 14 amino acids. The CDR3 reads CASSLGTELYEQYF. The CDR3 bases are TGTGCCAGCAGCTTAGGGACAGAGCTCTACGAGCAGTACTTC.

This clone has just one count. This chain uses TRBV7-9 with TRBJ1-1; perhaps TRBD1 as D (6 bases). Trimming took off 6 bases at V and 4 bases at J, with 9 bases between the two ends. CDR1 and CDR2 from the germline V gene are SEHNR and FQNEAQ (reference sequence). CDR3 length: 12 amino acids. CDR3 protein: CASRVQGTEAFF. The CDR3 DNA reads as TGTGCCAGCAGAGTACAGGGCACTGAAGCTTTCTTT.

V usage is TRBV5-5 and J usage is TRBJ2-5; 10 positions agree with TRBD2. The CDR3 is 17 amino acids. V lost 0 bases, J lost 5 bases, and 10 bases stayed unmatched. Germline V gene data show CDR1 as SGHKS and CDR2 as YYEKEE (reference sequence). The CDR3 DNA sequence: TGTGCCAGCAGCTTGGGGCTAGCGGGAGCCCTAATGGAGACCCAGTACTTC. Translated, it gives CASSLGLAGALMETQYF.

The J gene is TRBJ1-5, the V gene TRBV27; D is unclear. Germline CDR1 MNHEY, CDR2 SMNVEV (reference sequence). This CDR3 contains 14 residues. Trimming took off 0 bases at V and 6 bases at J, with 9 bases between the two ends. The chain's CDR3 is CASSLSPFFQPQHF. CDR3 coding DNA: TGTGCCAGCAGTTTATCTCCTTTTTTTCAGCCCCAGCATTTT.